Listed below are T cell receptor beta chains from one sample, sequenced in a study of technical replicates of blood from a few donors. Repertoires were generated with immunoSEQ multiplex PCR, while TCRdb's copy carries only in-frame clones and drops some. This sample has 65,000 to 80,000 clones; roughly 97% occur once, and the top ten carry 0.34%. The specimen was T cells isolated from PBMCs. The source is a human donor in good health. The conserved cysteine and the conserved F or W are not part of the CDR3 here.

>TRBV9
ASSPTPRVGDIYGYT
>TRBV7-2
ASSPGLGADTQY
>TRBV18
ASGSGLDQPQH
>TRBV5-1
ASSHQTGATNEKLF
>TRBV7-7
ASSHPPGEETQY
>TRBV5-6
ASNDLQGIAGELF
>TRBV4-3
ASSQERGGYGYT
>TRBV7-8
ASSWTTGYQETQY
>TRBV7-9
ASSSGTLRTHEQY
>TRBV5-1
ASSLALGLRDSYNEQF
>TRBV6-5
ASSFLGQGGKAF
>TRBV4-1
ASSPSIATNEKLF
>TRBV6-5
ASRGATNEKLF
>TRBV7-9
ASSYPRTGLDEQY
>TRBV5-6
ASSSGQWSDEQF
>TRBV6-5
ASSQMDSPGNGYT
>TRBV20-1
SATINNEQF
>TRBV19
ASLRTGRAGYGYT
>TRBV7-2
ASSLDRAGQF
>TRBV9
ASSVGDTDTQY
>TRBV7-8
ASRPDRYNEQF
>TRBV4-1
ASSPSGTGLDGYT
>TRBV5-1
ASSLAGGANTGELF
>TRBV7-8
ASSPGSSGKYEQY
>TRBV7-9
ASSQTGLKY
>TRBV9
ASGRTRNEQY
>TRBV28
ASSWDRDSENTEAF
>TRBV29-1
SVPGTGGNYGYT
>TRBV6-5
ASSAGGSYEQY
>TRBV4-1
ASSQVLARTSGPLARNEQF
>TRBV27
ASSSDRGSALGYT
>TRBV6-5
ASSQTSNEQF
>TRBV19
ASSLSAYQPQH
>TRBV14
ASSQGQNYGYT
>TRBV4-3
ASSQDRGYEQY
>TRBV27
ASSFGQFSYEQY
>TRBV19
ASREYNTEAF
>TRBV4-1
ASSQGLAGAYEQY
>TRBV7-8
ASSSDRGSNTEAF
>TRBV27
ASRDYKYEQY
>TRBV19
ASSRLTENTEAF
>TRBV29-1
SEGQGNTEAF
>TRBV6-6
ASSYSIGYGANVLT
>TRBV27
ASRTTGPSGNTIY
>TRBV28
ASSSSGRVSYEQY
>TRBV19
ASSIEPPTSYGYT
>TRBV12-5
ASGLVLWRAGETDTQY
>TRBV9
ASSLLNPTRAGDIGEQF
>TRBV10-3
AISTGTILNEQF
>TRBV18
ASSPDRVSYEQY
>TRBV23-1
ASSPTGSAETQY
>TRBV5-1
ASSLLAGSYNEQF
>TRBV7-2
ASSQGPSGGPDTQY
>TRBV4-1
ASSQSLAGAPGANVLT
>TRBV28
ASRPQGSIGKLF
>TRBV21-1
ASSKGGTSGGDTQY
>TRBV5-1
ASSLVIAGGPRNEQF